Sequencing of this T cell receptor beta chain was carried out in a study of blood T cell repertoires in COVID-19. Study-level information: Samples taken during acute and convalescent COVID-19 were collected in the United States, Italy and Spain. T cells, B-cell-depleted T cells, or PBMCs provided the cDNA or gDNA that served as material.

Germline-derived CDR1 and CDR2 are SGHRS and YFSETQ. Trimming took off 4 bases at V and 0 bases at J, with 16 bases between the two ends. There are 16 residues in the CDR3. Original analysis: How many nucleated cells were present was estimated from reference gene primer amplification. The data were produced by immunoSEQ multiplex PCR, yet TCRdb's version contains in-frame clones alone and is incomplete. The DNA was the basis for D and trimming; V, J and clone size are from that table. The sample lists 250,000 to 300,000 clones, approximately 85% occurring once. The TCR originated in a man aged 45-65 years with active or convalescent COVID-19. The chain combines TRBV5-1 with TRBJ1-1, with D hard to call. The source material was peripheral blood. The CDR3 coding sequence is TGCGCCAGCAGCCCCCAGATCCGGGATATGAACACTGAAGCTTTCTTT. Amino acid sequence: CASSPQIRDMNTEAFF.